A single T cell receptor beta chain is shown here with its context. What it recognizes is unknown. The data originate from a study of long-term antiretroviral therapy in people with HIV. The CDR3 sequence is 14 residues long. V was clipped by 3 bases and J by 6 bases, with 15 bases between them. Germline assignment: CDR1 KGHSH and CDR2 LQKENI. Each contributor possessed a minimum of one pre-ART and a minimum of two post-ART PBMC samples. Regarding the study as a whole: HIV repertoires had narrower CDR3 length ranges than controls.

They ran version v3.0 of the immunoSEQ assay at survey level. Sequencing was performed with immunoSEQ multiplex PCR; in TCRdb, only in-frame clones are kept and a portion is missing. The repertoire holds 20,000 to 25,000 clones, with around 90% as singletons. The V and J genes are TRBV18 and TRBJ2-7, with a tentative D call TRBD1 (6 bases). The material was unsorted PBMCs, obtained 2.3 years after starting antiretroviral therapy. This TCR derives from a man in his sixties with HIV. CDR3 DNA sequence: TGTGCCAGCTCACCCATCCAACAGGGCTTCGAGCAGTACTTC. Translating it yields CASSPIQQGFEQYF.